This TCR beta chain was documented in a study of glioma-infiltrating T cells. V shed 3 bases and J shed 1 base, with 14 bases lying between them. The CDR3 has 15 amino acids. Germline CDR1 reads SGHRS; CDR2 reads YFSETQ. The iRepertoire nested amplicon-rescue multiplex PCR amplified TCR alpha and beta CDR3s from RNA. TCRdb reprocessed the multiplex PCR reads with MiXCR, giving one entry per CDR3 protein. The table shows approximately 400,000 distinct CDR3 sequences, with less than 50% occurring only once. The chain is built from TRBV5-1 and TRBJ2-7, with D possibly matching TRBD1 (6 bases). Sequences were obtained from glioma tissue, nonneoplastic brain tissue, or PBMCs (not recorded which). This clonotype was sampled from a human donor with low-grade glioma or glioblastoma, undergoing nonglioma brain surgery, or in good health (not recorded which). The CDR3 loop reads CASSWGTGQSYEQYF. Here the CDR3 DNA reads TGCGCCAGCAGCTGGGGTACAGGGCAATCCTACGAGCAGTACTTC.